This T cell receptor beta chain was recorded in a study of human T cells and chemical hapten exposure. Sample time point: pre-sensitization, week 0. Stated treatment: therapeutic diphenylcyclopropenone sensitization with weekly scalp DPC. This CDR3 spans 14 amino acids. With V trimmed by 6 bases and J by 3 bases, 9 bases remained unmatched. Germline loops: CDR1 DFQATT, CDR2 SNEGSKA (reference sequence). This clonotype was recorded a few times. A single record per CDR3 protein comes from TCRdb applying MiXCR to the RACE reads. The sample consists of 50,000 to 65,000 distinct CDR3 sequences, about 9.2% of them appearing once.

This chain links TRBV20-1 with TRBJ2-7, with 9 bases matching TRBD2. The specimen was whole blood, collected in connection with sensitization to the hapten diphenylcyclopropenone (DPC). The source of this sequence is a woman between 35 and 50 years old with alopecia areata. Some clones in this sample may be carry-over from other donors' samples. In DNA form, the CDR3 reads TGCAGTGCCCAAAGGGCTAGCGGGGACTACGAGCAGTACTTC. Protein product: CSAQRASGDYEQYF.